This T cell receptor (beta chain) was observed in a study of response to subunit inactivated influenza vaccine. For this clonotype: Antigen specificity is unknown. Compared with germline, one end of the junction differs, possibly owing to a read error.

Whole-study findings and limits: The authors offered the suggestion that each seasonal influenza vaccination recruits few new T cells.

TCRdb re-called the RT-PCR reads with MiXCR, one entry per CDR3 protein. The sample contains 800,000 or so distinct CDR3 sequences, around 20% of which appear only once. This CDR3 region has 11 residues. The germline gives CDR1 DFQATT, CDR2 SNEGSKA (reference sequence). The source is a man aged 50 or older who received an inactivated influenza vaccine. The rearrangement joins TRBV20-1 to TRBJ2-7, with D tentatively TRBD1 (6 bases). The sequences come from PBMCs from blood, collected around 5 days after vaccination. The CDR3 region has the DNA TGCAGCGCTACAGGGCCCTACGAGCAGTACTTC. It codes for CSATGPYEQYF.